This entry features one T cell receptor beta chain sequence. It has no known antigen specificity. The sample holds no much larger clone one base away, and base qualities are not on file. This sample is drawn from a study of T cell changes during pregnancy in multiple sclerosis (dated by TCRdb to between 2018 and 2021). For the study in its entirety: The study looked at changes in the T cell repertoire across pregnancy in women with multiple sclerosis.

Deletion took 4 bases off V and 5 bases off J, with a span of 19 bases between the germline ends. Taken from the germline V gene (reference sequence), the CDR1 and CDR2 loops are SGHNT and YYREEE. Taken from cysteine to phenylalanine, the CDR3 has 16 residues. This entry keeps only the CDR3 DNA: 48 bases, framed from base 1. The library was prepared using the immunoSEQ multiplex PCR assay. TCRdb obtained this table from immuneACCESS and retained in-frame rearrangements with V and J assigned. These tables miss some clones; where compared with another copy, unresolved V genes account for less than half of the shortfall, and the remainder is unexplained. For this sample the table gives tens of thousands of clones, of which around 97% were detected only once. Roughly 2.3% of the sample comes from the top ten.

This specimen consisted of CD8+ T cells from peripheral blood mononuclear cells, obtained after pregnancy. The clonotype comes from a female donor with multiple sclerosis, enrolled in a pregnancy study. The rearranged segments are TRBV5-4 and TRBJ2-1, with TRBD2 tentatively as D gene (5 bases match). The CDR3 is CASSPLKASNDNEQFF. The DNA sequence is given as TGTGCCAGCAGCCCCCTGAAGGCTAGCAACGACAATGAGCAGTTCTTC.